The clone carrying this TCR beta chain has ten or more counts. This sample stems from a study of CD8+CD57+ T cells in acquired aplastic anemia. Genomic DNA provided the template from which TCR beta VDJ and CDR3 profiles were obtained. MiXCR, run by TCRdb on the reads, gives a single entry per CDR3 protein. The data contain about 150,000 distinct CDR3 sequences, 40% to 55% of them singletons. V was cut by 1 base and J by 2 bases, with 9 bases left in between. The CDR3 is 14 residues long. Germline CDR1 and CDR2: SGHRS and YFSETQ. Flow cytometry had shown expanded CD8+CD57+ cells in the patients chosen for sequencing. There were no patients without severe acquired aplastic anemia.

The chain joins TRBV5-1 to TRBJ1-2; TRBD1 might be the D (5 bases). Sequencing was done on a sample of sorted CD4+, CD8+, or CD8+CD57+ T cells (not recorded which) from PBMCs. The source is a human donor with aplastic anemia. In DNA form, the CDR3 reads TGCGCCAGCAGCTTGCAGGGACCAAACTATGGCTACACCTTC. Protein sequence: CASSLQGPNYGYTF.